Given below is one T cell receptor beta chain in context. Its antigen is undetermined. Germline CDR1 SNHLY, CDR2 FYNNEI. The V end lost 6 bases, the J end lost 1 base, and 12 bases lay between the germline ends. The CDR3 totals 14 residues. Using immunoSEQ multiplex PCR, the repertoire was profiled, and TCRdb retains in-frame clones only, with some absent. This table has over 100,000 clones, about 50% appearing once. This entry is derived from a study of cytotoxic CD8 clonotypes in ibrutinib-treated CLL. About the research overall: Collecting the response samples happened after a median 12 months of treatment, with a range of 6 to 36.

Study-wide points: Sampling times (in sustained-remission versus progressing patients) were not the same.

This sequence originates from a human donor with chronic lymphocytic leukemia. The specimen was PBMCs, collected after 24 months of ibrutinib treatment. This chain links TRBV2 with TRBJ1-1, with D maybe TRBD1 (6 bases). In DNA, the CDR3 is TGTGCCAGCAGACAAACAGGGTGGAACACTGAAGCTTTCTTT. Its translation: CASRQTGWNTEAFF.